The sequence of this TCR beta chain was determined in a study of CD8+CD57+ T cells in acquired aplastic anemia. At the level of the study: Quantities of DNA derived from sorted CD4+ and CD8+ cells averaged roughly 3.4 ug. Study findings and constraints: Both patients and controls carried the same twenty-nine CD8+ CDR3 sequences.

Researchers used genomic DNA as the template to profile TCR beta VDJ and CDR3. TCRdb itself ran the reads through MiXCR, one entry per CDR3 protein. The data contain 400,000 to 600,000 distinct CDR3 sequences, approximately 33% of them singletons. This CDR3 contains 13 residues. Germline CDR1 is SNHLY and CDR2 is FYNNEI. Trimming took 6 bases from V and 4 from J; bases not matched to a gene: 4. Whoever was chosen for sequencing had shown CD8+CD57+ cell expansion by flow cytometry. This clonotype was found a few times. Antigen specificity is unknown. The V and J genes are TRBV2 and TRBJ2-3; 7 bases are a match to TRBD1. The sequence derives from a human donor with aplastic anemia. The sample was sorted CD4+, CD8+, or CD8+CD57+ T cells (not recorded which) from PBMCs. CDR3 coding DNA: TGTGCCAGCAGCGCGACAGGGTCAGATACGCAGTATTTT. Translation gives CASSATGSDTQYF.